This T cell receptor beta chain is from a study of T cells after somatic rescue of genetic block. CDR1 is SQVTM and CDR2 is ANQGSEA in the germline V gene. CDR3 length: 13 residues. Trimming took off 1 base at V and 4 bases at J, with 10 bases between the two ends. Assay used: immunoSEQ multiplex PCR; TCRdb lists only in-frame clones, some missing. The sample contains about 67,000 clones, about 92% of which appear only once. The V call is TRBV29-1, the J call TRBJ1-1; a possible D gene is TRBD1 (5 bases). Material for sequencing was peripheral blood mononuclear cells (PBMCs). The clonotype originates from a man aged 35 to 55. The CDR3 nucleotides read TGCAGCGTTGAAGGGGGCGGTGGCACTGAAGCTTTCTTT. Translating gives CSVEGGGGTEAFF.